Shown below are 15 T cell receptor beta chains from a single sample sequenced in a study of cytomegalovirus exposure and HLA in healthy donors. The table came from immunoSEQ multiplex PCR; TCRdb's copy has only in-frame clones and leaves some out. The repertoire holds hundreds of thousands of clones, with roughly 85% as singletons. The sample consisted of PBMCs. The receptors stem from a woman aged 18-29 years in good health and CMV-seronegative.

The chain carries TRBV6-5 and TRBJ2-7; D is possibly TRBD1 (6 bases). Looked up from germline, CDR1 is MNHEY and CDR2 is SVGAGI. CDR3 size: 15 residues. V was shortened by 6 bases and J by 0 bases, with 15 bases between the two germline ends. CDR3 protein: CASSTTGTSSYEQYF. CDR3 coding DNA: TGTGCCAGCAGCACGACAGGAACAAGCTCCTACGAGCAGTACTTC.

V usage is TRBV7-9 and J usage is TRBJ1-2, with 7 bases fitting TRBD1. V trimming: 3 bases; J trimming: 3 bases; junction bases outside the gene matches: 13. The germline gives CDR1 SEHNR, CDR2 FQNEAQ (reference sequence). This CDR3 region has 17 residues. The CDR3 is CASSLLPTGRVYYGYTF. The CDR3 nucleotides read TGTGCCAGCAGCTTGTTGCCGACAGGGAGAGTATACTATGGCTACACCTTC.

J is TRBJ2-1 and V is TRBV19, with TRBD2 matching over 7 bases. Germline CDR1 is LNHDA and CDR2 is SQIVND (reference sequence). The CDR3 is 15 amino acids. The J segment lost 5 bases and the V segment lost 3 bases, leaving 7 bases of the junction unmatched. The CDR3 region is CASSILTSRNNEQFF. The DNA for the CDR3 is TGTGCCAGTAGTATTCTGACTAGCAGAAACAATGAGCAGTTCTTC.

This clone was found once. The V and J genes are TRBV11-2 and TRBJ2-4; no clear D. Deletions cut 8 bases from V and 1 base from J, with 18 bases between. Germline values: CDR1 SGHAT, CDR2 FQNNGV. The CDR3 runs to 16 residues. The CDR3: CASEAHSVRAKNIQYF. The CDR3 DNA is TGTGCCAGCGAAGCCCATAGTGTCCGGGCCAAAAACATTCAGTACTTC.

The V gene is TRBV30, the J gene TRBJ2-7; weak D call: TRBD2 (7 bases). Looked up from germline, CDR1 is GTSNPN and CDR2 is SVGIG (reference sequence). The CDR3 consists of 15 residues. V gave up 2 bases and J gave up 2 bases, with 16 bases separating them. The CDR3 DNA reads as TGTGCCTGGAGTCTGAACGGGGGGCCCACCTACGAGCAGTACTTC. Its protein is CAWSLNGGPTYEQYF.

The genes are TRBV20-1 and TRBJ1-4; no firm D call. Per germline, CDR1 DFQATT and CDR2 SNEGSKA (reference sequence). The CDR3 is 11 residues long. V lost 2 bases and J lost 6, with 4 bases in between. CDR3 DNA: TGCAGTGCTAGATCGGATGAAAAACTGTTTTTT. Amino acids: CSARSDEKLFF.

This clone was recorded a few times. V gene TRBV11-3 combines with J gene TRBJ1-1, with 11 bases identical to TRBD1. This CDR3 is 14 amino acids long. The germline V gene encodes CDR1 SGHNT and CDR2 YENEEA. V was clipped by 1 base and J by 11 bases; unmatched bases: 6. In nucleotides, the CDR3 is TGTGCCAGCAGCTTAGCTCCGGACAGGGGGCCCGCTTTCTTT. Its translation: CASSLAPDRGPAFF.

The genes are TRBV6-5 and TRBJ1-1, with D hard to call. Trimming took 7 bases from V and 7 from J, leaving 16 bases between them. This CDR3 contains 13 residues. Germline CDR1 is MNHEY and CDR2 is SVGAGI. CDR3 DNA: TGTGCCAGCAACCCACACGTGGGCCTTGAAGCTTTCTTT. Protein sequence: CASNPHVGLEAFF.

The genes are TRBV11-2 and TRBJ2-5; the D gene is possibly TRBD2 (6 bases). The CDR3 contains 14 residues. The V gene's germline CDR1 is SGHAT and CDR2 FQNNGV. Trimming stripped 6 bases from V and 4 bases from J, with 15 bases between. CDR3 in amino acids: CASRRLGPRETQYF. As DNA, the CDR3 is TGTGCCAGCAGGAGACTAGGCCCCAGAGAGACCCAGTACTTC.

The chain uses TRBV28 and TRBJ1-2; D perhaps matches TRBD1 (5 bases). The CDR3 loop spans 15 amino acids. With 3 bases removed from V and 3 bases from J, the gap between germline ends came to 14 bases. The germline CDR1 and CDR2 sequences are MDHEN and SYDVKM. The CDR3 reads CASSFRDRVYYGYTF. In DNA, the CDR3 is TGTGCCAGCAGTTTTCGTGACAGAGTCTACTATGGCTACACCTTC.

The J gene is TRBJ2-3, the V gene TRBV30, with 12 bases lining up with TRBD2. The CDR3 runs 18 residues. From germline, CDR1 is GTSNPN and CDR2 SVGIG (reference sequence). After removal of 7 bases from V and 5 bases from J, the junction contained 19 bases not matched to a gene. As DNA, the CDR3 is TGTGCCTCCCAAGGCCGGGCTAGCGGGAGGGCCGGAGGAGATACGCAGTATTTT. This sequence encodes CASQGRASGRAGGDTQYF.

The chain carries TRBV27 and TRBJ2-7; 10 nucleotides match TRBD2. Germline CDR1 reads MNHEY; CDR2 reads SMNVEV (reference sequence). This CDR3 spans 15 amino acids. V lost 6 bases and J lost 2; bases outside the gene matches: 7. CDR3: CASSIAGGPPYEQYF. The CDR3 DNA follows: TGTGCCAGCAGCATAGCGGGAGGTCCCCCCTACGAGCAGTACTTC.

This clone was seen a few times. The chain is built from TRBV2 and TRBJ2-7, with 10 bases aligning to TRBD1. Germline V CDR1 and CDR2: SNHLY, FYNNEI. V dropped 1 base and J dropped 5; count of bases not matched to a gene: 2. The CDR3 extends over 14 amino acids. CDR3 sequence (DNA): TGTGCCAGCAGTGAAGGACAGGGGGCTGACGAGCAGTACTTC. It encodes CASSEGQGADEQYF.

V is TRBV19 and J is TRBJ2-7; no clear D gene. V lost 3 bases, J lost 3 bases, and 12 bases lay in between. CDR1 LNHDA and CDR2 SQIVND come from the germline V gene (reference sequence). CDR3 length equals 14 residues. In DNA form, the CDR3 reads TGTGCCAGTAGTATGGCGGCCGGAGACTACGAGCAGTACTTC. The encoded protein is CASSMAAGDYEQYF.

V and J are TRBV11-2 and TRBJ1-5, with D possibly matching TRBD1 (5 bases). The CDR3 consists of 13 residues. Per the germline V gene, CDR1 is SGHAT and CDR2 is FQNNGV. V lost 4 bases and J lost 5, with 9 bases in between. CDR3 sequence (DNA): TGTGCCAGCAGCTCGCAGGGCTATCAGCCCCAGCATTTT. It specifies CASSSQGYQPQHF.